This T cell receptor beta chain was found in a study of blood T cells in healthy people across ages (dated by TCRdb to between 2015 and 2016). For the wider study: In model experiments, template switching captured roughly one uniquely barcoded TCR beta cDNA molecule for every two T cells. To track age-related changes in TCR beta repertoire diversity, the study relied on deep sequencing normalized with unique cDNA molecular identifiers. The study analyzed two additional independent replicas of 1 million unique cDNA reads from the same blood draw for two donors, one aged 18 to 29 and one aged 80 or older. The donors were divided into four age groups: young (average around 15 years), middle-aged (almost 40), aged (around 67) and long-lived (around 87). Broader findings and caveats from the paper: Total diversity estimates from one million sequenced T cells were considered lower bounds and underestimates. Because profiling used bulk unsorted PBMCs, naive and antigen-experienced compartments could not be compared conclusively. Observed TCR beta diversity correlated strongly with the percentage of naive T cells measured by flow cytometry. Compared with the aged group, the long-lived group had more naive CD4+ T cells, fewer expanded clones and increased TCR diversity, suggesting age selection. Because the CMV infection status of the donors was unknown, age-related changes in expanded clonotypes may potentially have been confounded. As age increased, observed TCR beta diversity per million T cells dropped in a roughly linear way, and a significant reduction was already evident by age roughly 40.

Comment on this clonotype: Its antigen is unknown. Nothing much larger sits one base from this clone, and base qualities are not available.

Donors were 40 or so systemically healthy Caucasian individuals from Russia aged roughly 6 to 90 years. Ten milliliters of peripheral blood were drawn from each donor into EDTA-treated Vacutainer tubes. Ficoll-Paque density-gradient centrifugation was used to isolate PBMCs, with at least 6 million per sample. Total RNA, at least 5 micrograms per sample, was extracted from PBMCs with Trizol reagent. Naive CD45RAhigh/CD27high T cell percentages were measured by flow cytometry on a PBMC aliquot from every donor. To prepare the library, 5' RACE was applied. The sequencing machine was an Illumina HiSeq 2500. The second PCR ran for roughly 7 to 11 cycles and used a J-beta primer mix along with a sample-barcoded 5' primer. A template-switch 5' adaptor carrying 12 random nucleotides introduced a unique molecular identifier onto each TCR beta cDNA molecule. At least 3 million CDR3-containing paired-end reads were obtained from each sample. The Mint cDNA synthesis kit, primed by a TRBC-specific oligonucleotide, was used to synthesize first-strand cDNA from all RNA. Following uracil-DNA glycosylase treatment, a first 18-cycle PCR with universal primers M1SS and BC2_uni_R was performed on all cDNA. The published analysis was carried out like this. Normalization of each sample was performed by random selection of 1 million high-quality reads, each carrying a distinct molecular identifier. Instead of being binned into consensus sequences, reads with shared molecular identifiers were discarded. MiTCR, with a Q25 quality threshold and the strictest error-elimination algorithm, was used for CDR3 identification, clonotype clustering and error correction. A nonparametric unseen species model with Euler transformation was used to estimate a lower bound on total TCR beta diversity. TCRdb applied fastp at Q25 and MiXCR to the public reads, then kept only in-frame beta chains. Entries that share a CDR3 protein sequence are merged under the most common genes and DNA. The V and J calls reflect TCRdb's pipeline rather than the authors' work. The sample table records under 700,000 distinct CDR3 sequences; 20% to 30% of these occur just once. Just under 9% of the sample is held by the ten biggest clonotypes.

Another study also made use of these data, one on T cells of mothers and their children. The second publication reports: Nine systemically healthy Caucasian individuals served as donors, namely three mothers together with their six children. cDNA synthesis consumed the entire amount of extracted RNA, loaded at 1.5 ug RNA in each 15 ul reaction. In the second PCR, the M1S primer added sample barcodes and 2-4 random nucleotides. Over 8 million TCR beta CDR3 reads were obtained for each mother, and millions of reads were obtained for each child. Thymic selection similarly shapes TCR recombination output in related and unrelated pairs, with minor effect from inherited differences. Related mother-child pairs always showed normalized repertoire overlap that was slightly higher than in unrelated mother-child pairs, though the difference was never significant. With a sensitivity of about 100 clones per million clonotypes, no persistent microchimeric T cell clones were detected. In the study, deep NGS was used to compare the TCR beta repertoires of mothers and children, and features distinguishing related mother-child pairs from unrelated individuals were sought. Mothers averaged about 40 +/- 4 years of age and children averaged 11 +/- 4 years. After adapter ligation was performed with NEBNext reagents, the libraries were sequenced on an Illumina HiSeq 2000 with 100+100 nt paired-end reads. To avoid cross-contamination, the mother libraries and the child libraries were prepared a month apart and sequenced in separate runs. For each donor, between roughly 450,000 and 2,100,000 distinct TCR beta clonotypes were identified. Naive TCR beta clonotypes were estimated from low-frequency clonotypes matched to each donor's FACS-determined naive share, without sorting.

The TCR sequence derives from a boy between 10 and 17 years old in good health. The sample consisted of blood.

The nucleotides read TGTGCCAGCAGACGGGACACAGACACCGGGGAGCTGTTTTTT. Its product reads: CASRRDTDTGELFF. Rearrangement joined TRBV6-5 to TRBJ2-2; the D region possibly corresponds to TRBD1 (6 bases align). V is cut by 6 bases and J by 3 bases, and the space between the germline ends is 11 bases. The CDR3 holds 14 amino acids from the cysteine to the phenylalanine. Here the CDR3 DNA is all that survives: 42 bases in frame from base 1. The germline V gene provides CDR1 MNHEY and CDR2 SVGAGI.